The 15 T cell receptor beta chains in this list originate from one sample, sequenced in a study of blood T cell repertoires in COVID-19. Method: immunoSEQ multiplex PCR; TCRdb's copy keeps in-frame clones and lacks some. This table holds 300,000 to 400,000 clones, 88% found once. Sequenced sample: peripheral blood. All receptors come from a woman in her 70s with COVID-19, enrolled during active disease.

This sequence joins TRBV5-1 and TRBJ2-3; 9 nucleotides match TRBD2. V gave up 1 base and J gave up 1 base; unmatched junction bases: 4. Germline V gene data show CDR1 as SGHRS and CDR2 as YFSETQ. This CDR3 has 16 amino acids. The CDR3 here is CASSLSPSGGTDTQYF. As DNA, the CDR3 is TGCGCCAGCAGCTTGTCCCCTAGCGGGGGCACAGATACGCAGTATTTT. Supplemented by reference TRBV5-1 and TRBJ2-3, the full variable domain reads KAGVTQTPRYLIKTRGQQVTLSCSPISGHRSVSWYQQTPGQGLQFLFEYFSETQRNKGNFPGRFSGRQFSNSRSEMNVSTLELGDSALYLCASSLSPSGGTDTQYFGPGTRLTVL.

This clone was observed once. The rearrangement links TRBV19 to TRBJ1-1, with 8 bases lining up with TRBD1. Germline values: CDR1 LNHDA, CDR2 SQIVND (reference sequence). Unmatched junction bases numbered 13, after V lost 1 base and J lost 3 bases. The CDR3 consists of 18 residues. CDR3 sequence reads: CASSIVRTTGVLDTEAFF. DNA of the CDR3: TGTGCCAGTAGTATAGTAAGGACGACAGGGGTCCTAGACACTGAAGCTTTCTTT.

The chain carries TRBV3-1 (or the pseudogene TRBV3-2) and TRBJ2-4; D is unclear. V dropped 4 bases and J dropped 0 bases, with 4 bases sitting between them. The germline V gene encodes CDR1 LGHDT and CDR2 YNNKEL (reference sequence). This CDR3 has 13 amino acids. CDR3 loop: CASSPLAKNIQYF. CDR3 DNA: TGTGCCAGCAGCCCCTTAGCCAAAAACATTCAGTACTTC.

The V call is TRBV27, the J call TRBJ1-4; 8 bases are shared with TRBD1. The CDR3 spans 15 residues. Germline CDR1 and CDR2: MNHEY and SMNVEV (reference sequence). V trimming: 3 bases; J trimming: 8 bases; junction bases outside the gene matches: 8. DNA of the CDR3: TGTGCCAGCAGTTTCATCACAGGGGGTCGGGAAAAACTGTTTTTT. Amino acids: CASSFITGGREKLFF.

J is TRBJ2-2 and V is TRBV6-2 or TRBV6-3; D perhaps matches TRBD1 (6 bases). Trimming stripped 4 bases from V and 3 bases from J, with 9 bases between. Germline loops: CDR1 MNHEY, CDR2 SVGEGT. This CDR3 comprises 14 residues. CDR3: CASSFKGDTGELFF. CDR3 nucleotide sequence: TGTGCCAGCAGTTTTAAGGGGGACACCGGGGAGCTGTTTTTT.

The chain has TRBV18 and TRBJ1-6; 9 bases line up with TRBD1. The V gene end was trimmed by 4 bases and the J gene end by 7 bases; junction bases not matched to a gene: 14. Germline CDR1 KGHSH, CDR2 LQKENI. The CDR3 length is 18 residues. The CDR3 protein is CASSLRGTGIERNSPLHF. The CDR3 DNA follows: TGTGCCAGCTCACTGCGCGGGACAGGGATAGAAAGGAATTCACCCCTCCACTTT.

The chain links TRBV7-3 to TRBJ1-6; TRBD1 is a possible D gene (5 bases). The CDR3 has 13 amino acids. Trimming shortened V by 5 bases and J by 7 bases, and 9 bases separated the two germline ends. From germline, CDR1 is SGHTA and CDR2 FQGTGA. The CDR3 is CASSTDRNSPLHF. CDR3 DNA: TGTGCCAGCAGCACAGACAGAAATTCACCCCTCCACTTT.

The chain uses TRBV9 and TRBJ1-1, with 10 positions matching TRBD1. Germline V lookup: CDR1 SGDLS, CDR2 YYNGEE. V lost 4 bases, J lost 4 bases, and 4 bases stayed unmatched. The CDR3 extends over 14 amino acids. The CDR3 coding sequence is TGTGCCAGCAGCCTGGGACAGGGGAGCACTGAAGCTTTCTTT. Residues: CASSLGQGSTEAFF.

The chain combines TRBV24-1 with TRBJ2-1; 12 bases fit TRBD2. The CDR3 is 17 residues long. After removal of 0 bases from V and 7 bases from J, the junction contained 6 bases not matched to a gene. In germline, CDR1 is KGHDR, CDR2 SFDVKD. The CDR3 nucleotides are TGTGCCACCAGTGATTTGTCTCTAGCGGGGGGGCCGAATGAGCAGTTCTTC. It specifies CATSDLSLAGGPNEQFF.

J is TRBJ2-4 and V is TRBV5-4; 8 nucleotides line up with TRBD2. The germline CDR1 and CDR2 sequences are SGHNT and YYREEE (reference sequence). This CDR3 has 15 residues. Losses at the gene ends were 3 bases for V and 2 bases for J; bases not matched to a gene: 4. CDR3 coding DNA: TGTGCCAGCAGCTCGGGCGGGGGGACCAAAAACATTCAGTACTTC. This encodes CASSSGGGTKNIQYF.

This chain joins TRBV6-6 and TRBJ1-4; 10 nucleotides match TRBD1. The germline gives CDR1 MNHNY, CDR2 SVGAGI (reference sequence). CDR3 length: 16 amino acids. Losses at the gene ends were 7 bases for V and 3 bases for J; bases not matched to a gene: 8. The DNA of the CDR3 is TGTGCCAGCAACGACAGGGGGCCAGGGCCTAATGAAAAACTGTTTTTT. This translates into CASNDRGPGPNEKLFF.

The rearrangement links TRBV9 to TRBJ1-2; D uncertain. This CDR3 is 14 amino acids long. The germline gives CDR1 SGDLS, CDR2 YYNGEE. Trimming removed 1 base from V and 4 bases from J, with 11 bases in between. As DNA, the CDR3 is TGTGCCAGCAGCGTAAGCTCGGGGAGCTATGGCTACACCTTC. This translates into CASSVSSGSYGYTF. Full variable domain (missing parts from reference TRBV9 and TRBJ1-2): DSGVTQTPKHLITATGQRVTLRCSPRSGDLSVYWYQQSLDQGLQFLIQYYNGEERAKGNILERFSAQQFPDLHSELNLSSLELGDSALYFCASSVSSGSYGYTFGSGTRLTVV.

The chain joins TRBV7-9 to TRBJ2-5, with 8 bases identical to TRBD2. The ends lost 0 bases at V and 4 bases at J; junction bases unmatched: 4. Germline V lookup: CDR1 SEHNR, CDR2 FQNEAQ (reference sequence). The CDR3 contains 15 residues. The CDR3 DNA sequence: TGTGCCAGCAGCTTAGCCGTAGCGGGGAGAGAGACCCAGTACTTC. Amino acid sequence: CASSLAVAGRETQYF.

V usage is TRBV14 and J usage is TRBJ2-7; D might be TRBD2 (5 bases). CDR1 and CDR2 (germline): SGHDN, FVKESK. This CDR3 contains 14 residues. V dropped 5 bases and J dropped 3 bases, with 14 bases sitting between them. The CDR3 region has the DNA TGTGCCAGCAGCTGGACGAGGGAAAACTACGAGCAGTACTTC. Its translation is CASSWTRENYEQYF.

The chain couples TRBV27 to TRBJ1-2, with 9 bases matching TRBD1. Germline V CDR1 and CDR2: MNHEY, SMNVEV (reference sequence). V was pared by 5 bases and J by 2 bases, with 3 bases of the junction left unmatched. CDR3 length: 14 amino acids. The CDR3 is CASSTGTGNYGYTF. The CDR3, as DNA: TGTGCCAGCAGTACCGGGACAGGGAACTATGGCTACACCTTC.